This TCR beta chain was retrieved from a study of blood T cell repertoires in COVID-19. Study-level information: Acute and convalescent COVID-19 specimens originated in the United States, Italy and Spain.

Germline V gene sequence: CDR1 LGHNA, CDR2 YSLEER. Trimming cost V 0 bases and J 0 bases; bases outside gene matches: 12. CDR3 length: 19 amino acids. The data were produced by immunoSEQ multiplex PCR, yet TCRdb's version contains in-frame clones alone and is incomplete. The sample includes about 240,000 clones, about four fifths of them seen just once. The sequenced sample was peripheral blood. V gene TRBV4-3 combines with J gene TRBJ2-3; 7 bases agree with TRBD2. The receptor comes from a woman younger than 30 with acute or convalescent COVID-19. The DNA of the CDR3 is TGCGCCAGCAGCCAAGAAGCGCATACCTCTAGCGGCAGCACAGATACGCAGTATTTT. Amino acids: CASSQEAHTSSGSTDTQYF.